These T cell receptor beta chains were read from a single sample in a study of PD-1 blockade in classical Hodgkin lymphoma. Clones were read by immunoSEQ multiplex PCR, and TCRdb kept only the in-frame ones, dropping some. The sample lists more than 15,000 clones, about 90% occurring once. Sample: CD4+ T cells from blood. The receptors originated from a human donor with classical Hodgkin lymphoma. Each CDR3 is given without its conserved first and last residue.

CDR3aa | v_gene | len | j_gene
ASSLEGLYEQY | TRBV5-8 | 11 | TRBJ2-7
ASSLVAPGLGIYEQY | TRBV7-9 | 15 | TRBJ2-7
ASSSWTGGDTQY | TRBV9 | 12 | TRBJ2-3
ASWGQSHEQY | TRBV2 | 10 | TRBJ2-7
ASNPTGITGELF | TRBV6-6 | 12 | TRBJ2-2
ASSPPVGAGGRGTDTQY | TRBV2 | 17 | TRBJ2-3
ASSMLGNTEAF | TRBV19 | 11 | TRBJ1-1
ASSRGDPGGITEAF | TRBV7-6 | 14 | TRBJ1-1
ASSEYAGRGTDTQY | TRBV25-1 | 14 | TRBJ2-3
ASSFIGVGNQPQH | TRBV2 | 13 | TRBJ1-5
ASSLDSGGHNEQF | TRBV11-2 | 13 | TRBJ2-1
ASSLGQSGYT | TRBV18 | 10 | TRBJ1-2
ASSQDRDTTDTQY | TRBV4-2 | 13 | TRBJ2-3
ASSPGASATQH | TRBV18 | 11 | TRBJ1-5
ASELAGVVTDTQY | TRBV7-9 | 13 | TRBJ2-3
ASSPLAGYGEQY | TRBV6-5 | 12 | TRBJ2-7
ASSYSGVNQPQH | TRBV6-5 | 12 | TRBJ1-5
ASSGTFGANVLT | TRBV5-5 | 12 | TRBJ2-6